The present T cell receptor beta chain was sequenced within a study of blood T cell repertoires in COVID-19. About the research overall: The United States, Italy and Spain were the sources of the acute and convalescent COVID-19 samples. The cDNA or gDNA used as material had been derived from T cells, B-cell-depleted T cells, or PBMCs.

V shed 4 bases and J shed 0 bases, with 12 bases lying between them. The CDR3 loop spans 15 amino acids. Germline V gene data show CDR1 as MGHDK and CDR2 as SYGVNS. Patients in Seattle were enrolled during active infection, then followed longitudinally. As originally analysed: Amplifying reference gene primers gave estimates of nucleated cell counts. Assay used: immunoSEQ multiplex PCR; TCRdb lists only in-frame clones, some missing. The D gene and trimming were derived from the DNA, and the V and J assignments and clone size from that table. The data contain 130,000 to 150,000 clones, roughly 88% of them seen just once; the ten biggest clones take up around 8%.

Sequencing was done on a sample of peripheral blood. This sequence was found in a woman between 55 and 75 years old with COVID-19, enrolled during active disease. V usage is TRBV25-1 and J usage is TRBJ1-2; D remains ambiguous. In DNA, the CDR3 is TGTGCCAGCAGTGCCTCCGGCGGAGCTAACTATGGCTACACCTTC. Translation gives CASSASGGANYGYTF.